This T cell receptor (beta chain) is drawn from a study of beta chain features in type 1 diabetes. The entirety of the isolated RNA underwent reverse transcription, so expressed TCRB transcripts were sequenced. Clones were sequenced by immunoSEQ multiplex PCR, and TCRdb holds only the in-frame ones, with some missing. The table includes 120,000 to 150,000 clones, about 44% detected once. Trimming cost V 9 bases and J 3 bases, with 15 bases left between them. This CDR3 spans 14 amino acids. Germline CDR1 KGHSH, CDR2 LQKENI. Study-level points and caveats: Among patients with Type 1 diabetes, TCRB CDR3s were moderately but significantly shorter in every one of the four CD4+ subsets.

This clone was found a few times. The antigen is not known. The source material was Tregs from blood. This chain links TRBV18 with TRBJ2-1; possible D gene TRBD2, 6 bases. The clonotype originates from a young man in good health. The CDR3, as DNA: TGTGCCAGTATTCCGGGACTCATCTACAATGAGCAGTTCTTC. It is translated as CASIPGLIYNEQFF. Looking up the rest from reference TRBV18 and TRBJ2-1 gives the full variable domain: NAGVMQNPRHLVRRRGQEARLRCSPMKGHSHVYWYRQLPEEGLKFMVYLQKENIIDESGMPKERFSAEFPKEGPSILRIQQVVRGDSAAYFCASIPGLIYNEQFFGPGTRLTVL.